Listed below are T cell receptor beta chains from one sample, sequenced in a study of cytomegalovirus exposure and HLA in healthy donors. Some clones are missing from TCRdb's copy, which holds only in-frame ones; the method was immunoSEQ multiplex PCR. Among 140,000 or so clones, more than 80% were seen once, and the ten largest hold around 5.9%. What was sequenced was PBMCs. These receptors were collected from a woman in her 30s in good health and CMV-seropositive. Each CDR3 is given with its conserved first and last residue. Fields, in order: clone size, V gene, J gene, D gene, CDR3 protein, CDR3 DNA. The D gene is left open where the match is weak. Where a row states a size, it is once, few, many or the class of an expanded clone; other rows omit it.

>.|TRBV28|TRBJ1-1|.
CASSLGQSGGAFF
TGTGCCAGCAGTTTGGGCCAGTCGGGAGGAGCTTTCTTT
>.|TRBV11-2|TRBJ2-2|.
CASSLYEGTGELFF
TGTGCCAGCAGCTTATACGAGGGCACCGGGGAGCTGTTTTTT
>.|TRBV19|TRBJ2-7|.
CASSAWTGAYEQYF
TGTGCCAGTAGTGCTTGGACTGGAGCCTACGAGCAGTACTTC
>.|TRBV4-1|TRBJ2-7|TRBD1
CASSQSIPGTGGDEQYF
TGCGCCAGCAGCCAGTCAATACCCGGGACAGGGGGCGACGAGCAGTACTTC
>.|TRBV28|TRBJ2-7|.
CASRPGSTYEQYF
TGTGCCAGCAGACCAGGGTCAACCTACGAGCAGTACTTC
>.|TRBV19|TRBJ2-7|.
CASRNQGGTYEQYF
TGTGCCAGTAGGAACCAGGGGGGTACCTACGAGCAGTACTTC
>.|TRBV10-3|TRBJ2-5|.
CAISDRGVKLETQYF
TGTGCCATCAGTGACCGGGGAGTGAAGCTGGAGACCCAGTACTTC
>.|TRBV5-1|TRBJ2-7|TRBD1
CASILPGQRHYEQYF
TGCGCCAGCATCCTGCCGGGACAGCGCCACTACGAGCAGTACTTC
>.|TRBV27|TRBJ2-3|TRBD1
CASRTGQVTSTDTQYF
TGTGCCAGCAGAACCGGACAGGTCACTAGCACAGATACGCAGTATTTT
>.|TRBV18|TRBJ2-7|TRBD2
CASSPRLAGSDRPSYEQYF
TGTGCCAGCTCACCGCGACTAGCGGGAAGCGACCGGCCGAGCTACGAGCAGTACTTC
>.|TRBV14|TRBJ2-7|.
CASSLLRDSSYEQYF
TGTGCCAGCAGCCTGCTCCGGGACTCCTCCTACGAGCAGTACTTC
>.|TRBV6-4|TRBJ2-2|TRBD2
CASSDSPAGGPGTGELFF
TGTGCCAGCAGTGACTCCCCAGCGGGGGGGCCGGGCACCGGGGAGCTGTTTTTT
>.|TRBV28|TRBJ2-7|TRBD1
CASTNGRGPDYEQYF
TGTGCCAGCACCAACGGCAGGGGGCCAGACTACGAGCAGTACTTC
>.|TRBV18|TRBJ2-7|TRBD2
CASSPWDYTYEQYF
TGTGCCAGCTCACCGTGGGACTACACCTACGAGCAGTACTTC
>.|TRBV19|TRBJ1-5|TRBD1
CATSGWTGVSQPQHF
TGTGCCACTTCCGGTTGGACAGGGGTAAGTCAGCCCCAGCATTTT
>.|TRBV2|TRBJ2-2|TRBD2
CASTSTSGLYTGELFF
TGTGCCAGCACCAGTACTAGCGGGTTGTACACCGGGGAGCTGTTTTTT
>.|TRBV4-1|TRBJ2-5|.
CASSQEGQPQETQYF
TGCGCCAGCAGCCAAGAAGGACAGCCCCAAGAGACCCAGTACTTC
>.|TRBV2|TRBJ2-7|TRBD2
CASSGAGGRYEQYF
TGTGCCAGCAGTGGGGCGGGGGGCCGCTACGAGCAGTACTTC
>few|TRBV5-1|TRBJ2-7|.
CASSLDQGYEQYF
TGCGCCAGCAGCTTGGATCAGGGCTACGAGCAGTACTTC
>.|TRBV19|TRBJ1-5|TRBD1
CASTPGQGSNQPQHF
TGTGCCAGTACTCCGGGACAGGGAAGCAATCAGCCCCAGCATTTT
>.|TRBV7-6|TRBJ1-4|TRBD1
CASSSGTGQGEKLFF
TGTGCCAGCAGCTCAGGAACGGGACAGGGCGAAAAACTGTTTTTT
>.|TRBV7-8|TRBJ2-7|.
CASSLAGGAGYEQYF
TGTGCCAGCAGCTTAGCAGGGGGGGCGGGCTACGAGCAGTACTTC
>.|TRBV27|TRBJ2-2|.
CASSPDRAGTGELFF
TGTGCCAGCAGTCCCGACAGGGCGGGAACCGGGGAGCTGTTTTTT
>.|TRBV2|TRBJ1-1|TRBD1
CASSERPGQGVTEAFF
TGTGCCAGCAGTGAAAGACCGGGACAGGGTGTGACTGAAGCTTTCTTT
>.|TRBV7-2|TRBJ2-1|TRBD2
CASSLRIGGGRDEQFF
TGTGCCAGCAGCTTAAGGATCGGGGGGGGCCGGGATGAGCAGTTCTTC
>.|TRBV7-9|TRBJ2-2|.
CASSYPGGTGELFF
TGTGCCAGCAGTTACCCTGGGGGGACCGGGGAGCTGTTTTTT
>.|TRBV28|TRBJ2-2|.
CASSRTLLVPRELFF
TGTGCCAGCAGTAGGACATTATTGGTTCCGAGGGAGCTGTTTTTT
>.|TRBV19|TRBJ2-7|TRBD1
CASSIGTGSDEQYF
TGTGCCAGTAGTATTGGGACAGGGTCCGACGAGCAGTACTTC
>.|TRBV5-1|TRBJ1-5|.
CASRLGDLPNQPQHF
TGCGCCAGCAGACTCGGAGATTTGCCTAATCAGCCCCAGCATTTT
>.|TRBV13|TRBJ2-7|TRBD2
CASSSKRGSKEQYF
TGTGCCAGCAGCTCAAAGCGGGGGTCCAAGGAGCAGTACTTC
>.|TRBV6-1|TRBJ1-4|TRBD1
CASSATGTGYEKLFF
TGTGCCAGCAGTGCAACCGGGACAGGTTACGAAAAACTGTTTTTT
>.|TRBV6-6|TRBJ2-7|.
CASSYSTRGPYEQYF
TGTGCCAGCAGTTACTCGACCCGAGGGCCTTACGAGCAGTACTTC
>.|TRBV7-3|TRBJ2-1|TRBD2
CASSSGTSGNNEQFF
TGTGCCAGCAGCTCCGGGACTAGCGGAAACAATGAGCAGTTCTTC
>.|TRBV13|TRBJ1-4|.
CASSLGHTNEKLFF
TGTGCCAGCAGCTTAGGACACACTAATGAAAAACTGTTTTTT
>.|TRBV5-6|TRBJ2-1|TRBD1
CASSLATGDEQFF
TGTGCCAGCAGCTTGGCGACAGGGGATGAGCAGTTCTTC
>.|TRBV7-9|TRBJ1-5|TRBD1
CASSLGTGSFSNQPQHF
TGTGCCAGCAGCTTAGGGACAGGCTCATTCAGCAATCAGCCCCAGCATTTT
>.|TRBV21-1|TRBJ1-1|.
CASSLRMQGLTEAFF
TGTGCCAGCAGCCTCAGGATGCAGGGGTTGACTGAAGCTTTCTTT
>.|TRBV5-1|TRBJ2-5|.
CASSLTGVQETQYF
TGCGCCAGCAGCTTGACAGGAGTCCAAGAGACCCAGTACTTC
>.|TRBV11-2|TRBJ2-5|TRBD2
CASSLDHPSSGRFKETQYF
TGTGCCAGCAGCTTAGATCACCCTTCTAGCGGGAGATTTAAAGAGACCCAGTACTTC
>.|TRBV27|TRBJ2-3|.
CASSQYSGGTQYF
TGTGCCAGCAGCCAATACTCCGGTGGTACGCAGTATTTT
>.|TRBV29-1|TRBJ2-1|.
CSVPERSSYNEQFF
TGCAGCGTTCCGGAGCGCAGCTCCTACAATGAGCAGTTCTTC
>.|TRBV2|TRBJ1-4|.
CASSDRAEKLFF
TGTGCCAGCAGTGACAGGGCCGAAAAACTGTTTTTT
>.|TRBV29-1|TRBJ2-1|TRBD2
CSVERILAGPYNEQFF
TGCAGCGTTGAACGAATACTAGCGGGACCCTACAATGAGCAGTTCTTC
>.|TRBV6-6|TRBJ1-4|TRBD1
CASGQGFGTNEKLFF
TGTGCCAGCGGACAGGGGTTTGGAACTAATGAAAAACTGTTTTTT
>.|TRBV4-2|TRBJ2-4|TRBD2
CASSLQTSVFSIQYF
TGTGCCAGCAGCCTCCAGACTAGCGTGTTTAGCATTCAGTACTTC
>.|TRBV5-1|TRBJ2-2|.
CASSKHENTGELFF
TGCGCCAGCAGCAAACACGAGAACACCGGGGAGCTGTTTTTT